This TCR beta chain was documented in a study of identical twins. TCRdb redid the calling of the 5' RACE reads with MiXCR, one entry per CDR3 protein. The data hold 350,000 to 600,000 distinct CDR3 sequences, with about 14% observed a single time. The CDR3 is 15 residues long. Germline lookup yields CDR1 SGHTA and CDR2 FQGNSA. V was clipped by 6 bases and J by 3 bases, with 18 bases between them. These data also formed part of another study, on yellow fever vaccine responses in identical twins.

The clonotype comes from a woman aged 18-29 years in good health. The chain carries TRBV7-2 and TRBJ2-7; D not certain. The material sequenced was CD4+ T cells sorted from blood. In DNA form, the CDR3 reads TGTGCCAGCAGATTACAGACGACAATGTACTACGAGCAGTACTTC. The encoded protein is CASRLQTTMYYEQYF.